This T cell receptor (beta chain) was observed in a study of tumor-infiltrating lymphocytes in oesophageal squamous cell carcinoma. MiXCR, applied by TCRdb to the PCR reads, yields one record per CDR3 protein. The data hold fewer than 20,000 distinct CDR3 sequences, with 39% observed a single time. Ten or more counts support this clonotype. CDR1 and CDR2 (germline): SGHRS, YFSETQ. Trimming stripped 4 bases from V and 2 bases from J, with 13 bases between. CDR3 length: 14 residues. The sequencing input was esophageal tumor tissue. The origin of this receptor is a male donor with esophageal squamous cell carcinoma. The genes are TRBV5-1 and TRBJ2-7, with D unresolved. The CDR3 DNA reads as TGCGCCAGCAGCACCTCGAACTATCCCTACGAGCAGTACTTC. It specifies CASSTSNYPYEQYF.